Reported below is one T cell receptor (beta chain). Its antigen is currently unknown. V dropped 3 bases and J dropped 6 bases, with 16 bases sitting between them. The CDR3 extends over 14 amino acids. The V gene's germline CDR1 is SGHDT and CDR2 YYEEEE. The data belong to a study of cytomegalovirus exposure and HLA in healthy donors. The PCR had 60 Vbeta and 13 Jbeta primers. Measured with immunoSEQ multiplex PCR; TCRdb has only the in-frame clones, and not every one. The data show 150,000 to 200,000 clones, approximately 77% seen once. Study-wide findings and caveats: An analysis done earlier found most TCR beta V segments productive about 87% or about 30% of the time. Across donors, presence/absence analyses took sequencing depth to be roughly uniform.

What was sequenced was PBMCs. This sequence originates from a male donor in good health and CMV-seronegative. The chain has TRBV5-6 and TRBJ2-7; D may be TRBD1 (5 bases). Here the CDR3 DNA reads TGTGCCAGCAGCTCAAACCAGGGCTTGGCCGAGCAGTACTTC. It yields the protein CASSSNQGLAEQYF.